This TCR beta chain was documented in a study of blood T cell repertoires in COVID-19 (dated by TCRdb to 2019 to 2021). Regarding the research as a whole: Collaborator samples came from the United States, Italy and Spain and covered acute and convalescent phases of COVID-19. The prospective study material was composed of cDNA or gDNA derived from T cells, B-cell-depleted T cells, or PBMCs. The dataset comprised deeply sampled blood TCRbeta repertoires from subjects exposed to, actively infected with, or recovered from COVID-19. The repertoires were released in a freely available public database intended as a resource for research on the immune response to SARS-CoV-2. The samples were drawn from two sources: the first 160 participants of the ongoing ImmuneRACE study, and fewer than 1,500 subjects contributed by 6 global collaborators. Sample metadata almost always included a de-identified subject ID, COVID-19 status, age in years and sex. Where HLA class I and class II types were available, the types were taken from metadata supplied by the sample provider, not from assay-based typing.

Remarks on this clone: The clone's antigen remains unknown. No quality values exist for individual bases; no much larger clone is one base distant.

TCRbeta CDR3 regions were amplified from genomic DNA by means of the immunoSEQ Assay, a bias-controlled multiplex PCR. From the authors' description of their analysis: The number of nucleated cells in each sample was estimated by amplification of reference gene primers within the assay. To quantify the absolute abundance of each unique TCRbeta CDR3 rearrangement, sequence reads were collapsed and filtered. For each sample, productive Simpson clonality was calculated as the square root of Simpson's diversity index over productive rearrangements. Here the immuneACCESS table is served through TCRdb, limited to in-frame sequences with V and J called. Missing clones are a known gap in these copies; in checked studies unresolved V genes cover under half, and the rest lacks a known reason. The D gene and trimming were derived from the DNA, and the V and J assignments and clone size from that table. The sample yields approximately 180,000 clones; 70% to 90% were counted once. The top ten clonotypes cover more than 2.5% of the sample.

Each collaborating institution followed its own protocols to collect whole blood in K2EDTA tubes. For TCRbeta analysis, collaborators shipped samples as frozen whole blood, isolated PBMCs, or DNA extracted from either of those sample types. What the study reported, not specific to this receptor: How much clinical and demographic metadata was included differed by source and by participant, and the metadata was provided uncurated.

The sequence came from a man in his sixties with acute or convalescent COVID-19. Sequences were obtained from peripheral blood.

The DNA sequence is TGTGCCAGCAGCCCCGGGGGGCTAGCGGGAGGGTTAGAGCAGTACTTC. Its protein is CASSPGGLAGGLEQYF. In this chain, TRBV4-2 is recombined with TRBJ2-7; 12 bases in the middle match TRBD2. The CDR3 has 16 amino acids, counting the end cysteine and phenylalanine. The DNA shown is the 48-base CDR3, in frame from base 1. Trimming takes 4 bases off V and 7 bases off J; junction bases not matched to a gene: 11. The germline V gene encodes CDR1 LGHNA and CDR2 YNFKEQ.